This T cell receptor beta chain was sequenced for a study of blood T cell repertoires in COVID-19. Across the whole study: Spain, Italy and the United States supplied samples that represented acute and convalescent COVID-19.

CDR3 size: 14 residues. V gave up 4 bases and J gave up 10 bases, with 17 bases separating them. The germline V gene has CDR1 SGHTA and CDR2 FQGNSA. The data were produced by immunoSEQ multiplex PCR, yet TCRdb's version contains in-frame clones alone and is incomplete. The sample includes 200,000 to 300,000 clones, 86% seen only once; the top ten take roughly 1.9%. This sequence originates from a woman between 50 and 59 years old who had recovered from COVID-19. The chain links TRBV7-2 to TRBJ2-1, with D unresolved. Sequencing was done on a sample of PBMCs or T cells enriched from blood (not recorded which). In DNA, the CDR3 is TGTGCCAGCAGCTACCCACCGCGGCTTGAGGAGCAGTTCTTC. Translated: CASSYPPRLEEQFF.